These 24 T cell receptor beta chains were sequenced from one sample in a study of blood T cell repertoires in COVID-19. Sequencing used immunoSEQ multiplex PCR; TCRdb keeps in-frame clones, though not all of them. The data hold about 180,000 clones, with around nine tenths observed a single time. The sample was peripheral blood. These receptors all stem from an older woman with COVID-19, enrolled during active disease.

The CDR3 is CSVTRGTRSNYGYTF. The CDR3 DNA sequence: TGCAGCGTTACCCGAGGGACACGGTCCAACTATGGCTACACCTTC. The chain carries TRBV29-1 and TRBJ1-2, with a possible D match to TRBD1 (6 bases). V lost 5 bases to trimming and J lost 2 bases, with 18 bases between them. The CDR3 extends over 15 amino acids. CDR1 and CDR2 (germline): SQVTM, ANQGSEA.

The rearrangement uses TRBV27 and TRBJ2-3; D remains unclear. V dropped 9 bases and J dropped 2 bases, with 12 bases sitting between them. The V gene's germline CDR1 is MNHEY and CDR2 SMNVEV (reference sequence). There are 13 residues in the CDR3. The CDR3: CASTRIPTDTQYF. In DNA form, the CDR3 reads TGTGCCAGTACTCGCATTCCCACAGATACGCAGTATTTT.

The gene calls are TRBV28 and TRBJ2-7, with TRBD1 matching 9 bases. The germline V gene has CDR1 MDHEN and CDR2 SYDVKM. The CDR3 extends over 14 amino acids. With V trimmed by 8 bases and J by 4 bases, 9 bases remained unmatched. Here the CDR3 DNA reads TGTGCCAGCTATTCCGGGACAGGGAAGTACGAGCAGTACTTC. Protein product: CASYSGTGKYEQYF. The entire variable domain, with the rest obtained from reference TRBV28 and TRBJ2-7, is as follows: DVKVTQSSRYLVKRTGEKVFLECVQDMDHENMFWYRQDPGLGLRLIYFSYDVKMKEKGDIPEGYSVSREKKERFSLILESASTNQTSMYLCASYSGTGKYEQYFGPGTRLTVT.

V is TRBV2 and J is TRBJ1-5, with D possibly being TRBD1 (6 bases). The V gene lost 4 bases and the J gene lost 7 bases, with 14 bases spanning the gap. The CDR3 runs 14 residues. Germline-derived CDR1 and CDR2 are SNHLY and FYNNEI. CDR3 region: CASSAQGRGQPQHF. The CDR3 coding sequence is TGTGCCAGCAGTGCCCAGGGGCGGGGGCAGCCCCAGCATTTT.

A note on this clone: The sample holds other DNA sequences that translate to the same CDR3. CDR3 in amino acids: CASSPRTRSNQPQHF. CDR3 in DNA: TGTGCCAGCAGTCCCCGGACAAGAAGCAATCAGCCCCAGCATTTT. The rearrangement links TRBV28 to TRBJ1-5, with D possibly TRBD1 on 5 matching bases. The V end lost 5 bases, the J end lost 1 base, and 12 bases lay between the germline ends. The CDR3 is made up of 15 amino acids. Germline V gene data show CDR1 as MDHEN and CDR2 as SYDVKM.

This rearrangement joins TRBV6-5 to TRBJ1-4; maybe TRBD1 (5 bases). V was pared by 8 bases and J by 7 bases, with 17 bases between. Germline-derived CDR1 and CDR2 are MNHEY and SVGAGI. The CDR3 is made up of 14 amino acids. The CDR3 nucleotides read TGTGCCAGCCAGGGACGGGGGGTCGGTGAAAAACTGTTTTTT. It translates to CASQGRGVGEKLFF.

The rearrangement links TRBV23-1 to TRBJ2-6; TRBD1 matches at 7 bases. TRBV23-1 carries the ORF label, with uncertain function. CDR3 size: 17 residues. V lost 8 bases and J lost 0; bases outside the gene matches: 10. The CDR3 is CASGDRLFASGANVLTF. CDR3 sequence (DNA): TGCGCCAGCGGGGACAGATTATTTGCCTCTGGGGCCAACGTCCTGACTTTC.

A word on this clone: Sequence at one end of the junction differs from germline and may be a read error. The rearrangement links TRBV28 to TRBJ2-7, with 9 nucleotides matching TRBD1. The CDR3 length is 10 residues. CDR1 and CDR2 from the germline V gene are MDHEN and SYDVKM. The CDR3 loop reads CASSHRTGDF. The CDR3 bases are TGTGCCAGCAGTCATAGGACAGGGGACTTC.

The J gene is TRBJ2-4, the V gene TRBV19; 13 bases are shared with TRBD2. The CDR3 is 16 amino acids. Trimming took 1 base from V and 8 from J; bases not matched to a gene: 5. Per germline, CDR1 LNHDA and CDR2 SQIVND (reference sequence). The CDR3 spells CASSIGTSGSRDIQYF. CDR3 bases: TGTGCCAGTAGTATAGGGACTAGCGGGAGTCGGGACATTCAGTACTTC.

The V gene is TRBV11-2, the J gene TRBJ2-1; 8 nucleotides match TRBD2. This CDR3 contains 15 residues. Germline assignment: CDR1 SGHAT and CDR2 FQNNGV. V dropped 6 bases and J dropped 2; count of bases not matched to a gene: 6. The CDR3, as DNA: TGTGCCAGCAGGGAGAGCGGGAGCACCTACAATGAGCAGTTCTTC. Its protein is CASRESGSTYNEQFF.

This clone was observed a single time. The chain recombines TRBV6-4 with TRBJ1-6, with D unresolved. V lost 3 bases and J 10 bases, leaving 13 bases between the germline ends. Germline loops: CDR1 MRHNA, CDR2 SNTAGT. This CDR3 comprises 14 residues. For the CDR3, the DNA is TGTGCCAGCAGTGAGTCGTTCGGCGGATCACCCCTCCACTTT. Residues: CASSESFGGSPLHF.

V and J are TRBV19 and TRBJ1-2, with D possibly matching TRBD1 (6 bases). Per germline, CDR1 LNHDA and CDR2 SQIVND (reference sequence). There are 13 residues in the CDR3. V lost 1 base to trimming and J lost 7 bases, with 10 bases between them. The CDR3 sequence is CASSIVTGPGYTF. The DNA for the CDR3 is TGTGCCAGTAGTATAGTAACAGGGCCTGGCTACACCTTC. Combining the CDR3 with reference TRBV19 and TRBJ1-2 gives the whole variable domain DGGITQSPKYLFRKEGQNVTLSCEQNLNHDAMYWYRQDPGQGLRLIYYSQIVNDFQKGDIAEGYSVSREKKESFPLTVTSAQKNPTAFYLCASSIVTGPGYTFGSGTRLTVV.

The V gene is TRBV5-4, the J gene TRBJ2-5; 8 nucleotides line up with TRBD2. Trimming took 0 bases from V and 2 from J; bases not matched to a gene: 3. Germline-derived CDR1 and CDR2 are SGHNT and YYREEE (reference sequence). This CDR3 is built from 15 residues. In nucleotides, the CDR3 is TGTGCCAGCAGCTTGGTTTCGGGGGGGCAAGAGACCCAGTACTTC. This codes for CASSLVSGGQETQYF. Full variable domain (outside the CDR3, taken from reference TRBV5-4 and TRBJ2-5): ETGVTQSPTHLIKTRGQQVTLRCSSQSGHNTVSWYQQALGQGPQFIFQYYREEENGRGNFPPRFSGLQFPNYSSELNVNALELDDSALYLCASSLVSGGQETQYFGPGTRLLVL.

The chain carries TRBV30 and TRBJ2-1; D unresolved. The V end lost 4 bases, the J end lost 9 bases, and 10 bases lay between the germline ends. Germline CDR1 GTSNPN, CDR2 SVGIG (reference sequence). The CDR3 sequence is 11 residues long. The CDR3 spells CAWTRGGEQFF. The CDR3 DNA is TGTGCCTGGACTCGCGGCGGTGAGCAGTTCTTC.

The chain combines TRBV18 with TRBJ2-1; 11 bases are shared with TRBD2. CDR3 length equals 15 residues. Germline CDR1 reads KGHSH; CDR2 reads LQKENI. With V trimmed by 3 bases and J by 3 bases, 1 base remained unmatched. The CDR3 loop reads CASSPTSGSYNEQFF. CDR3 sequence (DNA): TGTGCCAGCTCACCCACTAGCGGGAGCTACAATGAGCAGTTCTTC.

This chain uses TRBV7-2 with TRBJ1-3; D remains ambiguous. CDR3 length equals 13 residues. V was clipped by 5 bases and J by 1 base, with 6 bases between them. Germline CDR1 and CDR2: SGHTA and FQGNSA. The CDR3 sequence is CASSLRSGNTIYF. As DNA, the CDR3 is TGTGCCAGCAGCCTTCGGTCTGGAAACACCATATATTTT.

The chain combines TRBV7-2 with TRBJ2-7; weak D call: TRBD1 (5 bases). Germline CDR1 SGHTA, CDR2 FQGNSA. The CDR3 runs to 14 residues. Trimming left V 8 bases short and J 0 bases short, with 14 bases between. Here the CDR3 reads CASGLGHNSYEQYF. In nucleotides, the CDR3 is TGTGCCAGCGGCCTAGGACACAACTCCTACGAGCAGTACTTC. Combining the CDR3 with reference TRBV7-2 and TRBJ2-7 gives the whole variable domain GAGVSQSPSNKVTEKGKDVELRCDPISGHTALYWYRQSLGQGLEFLIYFQGNSAPDKSGLPSDRFSAERTGGSVSTLTIQRTQQEDSAVYLCASGLGHNSYEQYFGPGTRLTVT.

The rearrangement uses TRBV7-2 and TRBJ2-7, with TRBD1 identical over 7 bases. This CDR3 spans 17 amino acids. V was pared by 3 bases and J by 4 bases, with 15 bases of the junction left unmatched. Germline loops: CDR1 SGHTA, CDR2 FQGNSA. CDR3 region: CASSLFGLRQGSYEQYF. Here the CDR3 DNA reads TGTGCCAGCAGCTTGTTTGGATTGAGACAGGGAAGTTACGAGCAGTACTTC.

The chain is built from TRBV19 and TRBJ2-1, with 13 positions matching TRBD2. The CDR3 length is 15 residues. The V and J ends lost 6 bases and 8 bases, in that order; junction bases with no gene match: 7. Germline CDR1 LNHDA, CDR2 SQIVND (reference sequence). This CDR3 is CASSRTSGRVDEQFF. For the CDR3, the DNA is TGTGCCAGTAGCAGAACTAGCGGGAGGGTGGATGAGCAGTTCTTC.

The CDR3 DNA is TGCAGCGTTGAAGATCTTCAAGCCGGGAGGGAGTACTTC. It is translated as CSVEDLQAGREYF. This chain uses TRBV29-1 with TRBJ2-7, with 8 bases fitting TRBD2. The V segment lost 0 bases and the J segment 11 bases; nucleotides outside the gene matches: 9. Germline V CDR1 and CDR2: SQVTM, ANQGSEA. This CDR3 is 13 amino acids long.

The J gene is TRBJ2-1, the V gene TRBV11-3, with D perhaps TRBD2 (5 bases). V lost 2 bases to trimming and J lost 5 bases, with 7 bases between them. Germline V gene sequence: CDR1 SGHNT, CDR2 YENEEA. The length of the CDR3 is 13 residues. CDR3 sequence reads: CASSLYSDNEQFF. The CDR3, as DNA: TGTGCCAGCAGCTTATATAGCGACAATGAGCAGTTCTTC. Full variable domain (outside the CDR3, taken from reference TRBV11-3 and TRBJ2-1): EAGVVQSPRYKIIEKKQPVAFWCNPISGHNTLYWYLQNLGQGPELLIRYENEEAVDDSQLPKDRFSAERLKGVDSTLKIQPAELGDSAVYLCASSLYSDNEQFFGPGTRLTVL.

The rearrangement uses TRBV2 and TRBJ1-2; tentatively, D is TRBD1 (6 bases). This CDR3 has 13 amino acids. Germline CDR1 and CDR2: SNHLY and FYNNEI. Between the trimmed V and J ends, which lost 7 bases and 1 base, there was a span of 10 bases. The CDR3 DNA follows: TGTGCCAGCAAGGGACAAAGTAACTATGGCTACACCTTC. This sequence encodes CASKGQSNYGYTF.

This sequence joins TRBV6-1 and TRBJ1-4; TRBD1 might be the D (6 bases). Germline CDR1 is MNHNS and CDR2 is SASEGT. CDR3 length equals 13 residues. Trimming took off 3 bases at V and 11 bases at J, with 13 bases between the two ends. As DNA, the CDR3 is TGTGCCAGCAGTGATACAGGGTCTGGGAAACTGTTTTTT. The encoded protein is CASSDTGSGKLFF.

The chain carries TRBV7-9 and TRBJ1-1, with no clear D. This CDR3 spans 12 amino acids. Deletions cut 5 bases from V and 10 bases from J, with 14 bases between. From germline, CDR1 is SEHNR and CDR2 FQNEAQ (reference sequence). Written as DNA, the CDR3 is TGTGCCAGCAGCATGAACCGGGAGAGAGCTTTCTTT. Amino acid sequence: CASSMNRERAFF.